Reported below is one T cell receptor (beta chain). These data are taken from a study of blood T cell repertoires in COVID-19. Study summary: COVID-19 samples, acute and convalescent, were from the United States, Italy and Spain.

Original data processing: Estimation of nucleated cell counts relied on the amplification of reference gene primers. The table came from immunoSEQ multiplex PCR; TCRdb's copy has only in-frame clones and leaves some out. V and J calls and clone size follow that table, whereas D and trimming were derived from the DNA. The sample carries around 81,000 clones, about 86% recorded once. This CDR3 comprises 15 residues. V lost 4 bases and J 6 bases, leaving 16 bases between the germline ends. Germline CDR1 and CDR2: SGHDN and FVKESK. The clonotype was recovered from a woman of 80 years or more with acute or convalescent COVID-19. Source material: peripheral blood. The chain couples TRBV14 to TRBJ2-1; D might be TRBD2 (5 bases). The CDR3 region is CASSRTKGLSNEQFF. CDR3 sequence (DNA): TGTGCCAGCAGCCGAACGAAAGGACTGTCCAATGAGCAGTTCTTC.